Each of the 5 T cell receptor beta chains below was sequenced from the same sample in a study of CXCR3-negative and CXCR3-positive naive CD8 T cells. Study-wide findings and caveats: Higher TRB CDR3 hydrophobicity marked CXCR3-positive naive cells relative to CXCR3-negative naive cells.

The antigens these receptors bind are not known. Carrying UMI labels, the TRB cDNA libraries were prepared through 5' RACE. From its re-call of the 5' RACE reads, TCRdb lists each CDR3 protein once, without DNA. Here the sample table reports around 63,000 distinct CDR3 sequences. The sample was naive CXCR3+ CD8+ T cells from blood. Subset in this sample: CD45RO-CCR7+CD27+CD95- naive CD8+ T cells expressing CXCR3 (TNR3+). These receptors were collected from a human donor in good health. Some clones in this sample may be carry-over from other donors' samples.

The chain combines TRBV12-3 or TRBV12-4 with TRBJ2-3; the D call of TRBD1 rests on TCRdb alone, since no DNA is present to check it. This CDR3 region has 14 residues. This CDR3 is CASSQDTSTDTQYF.

The genes are TRBV9 and TRBJ2-7; TCRdb outputs TRBD2, but without DNA this stays unchecked. Germline values: CDR1 SGDLS, CDR2 YYNGEE. The CDR3 sequence is 13 residues long. CDR3 region: CASSSGSDYEQYF.

The chain uses TRBV4-1 and TRBJ1-4; the TRBD1 assignment by TCRdb is unverifiable without DNA. Germline CDR1 MGHRA, CDR2 YSYEKL. The CDR3 is 13 amino acids. CDR3 in amino acids: CASSGPGGEKLFF.

V gene TRBV7-8 combines with J gene TRBJ1-3; the TRBD1 assignment by TCRdb is unverifiable without DNA. CDR1 is SGHVS, CDR2 FQNEAQ, per germline. This CDR3 region has 16 residues. The CDR3 here is CASSLGGEFSGNTIYF.

The chain couples TRBV29-1 to TRBJ2-1; the TCRdb call, TRBD2, lacks DNA for checking. The CDR3 is 17 residues long. CDR1 and CDR2 from the germline V gene are SQVTM and ANQGSEA. Here the CDR3 reads CSVEDQGRLAGLNEQFF.